This passage covers 26 T cell receptor beta chains from one sample sequenced in a study of CD4 T cells in relation to SARS-CoV-2 and coronaviruses. Before the COVID-19 pandemic, during about 2011-2019, CD4+ T cells were taken from unexposed donors. Isolation of CD4+ T cells took place after about eleven days in culture. This table comes from immunoSEQ multiplex PCR, and its TCRdb copy is limited to in-frame clones, with some not included. The table includes approximately 20,000 clones, 70% to 90% detected once. These receptors have no known antigen. The specimen was CD4+ T cells from PBMCs, cultured in vitro. These receptors were taken from a human donor in good health.

J is TRBJ1-6 and V is TRBV6-5; D remains unclear. V lost 2 bases and J 6 bases, leaving 11 bases between the germline ends. The CDR3 has 15 residues. CDR1 and CDR2 (germline): MNHEY, SVGAGI. In nucleotides, the CDR3 is TGTGCCAGCAGTTACCGCGGACCGGGTAATTCACCCCTCCACTTT. Translation: CASSYRGPGNSPLHF.

This clone was detected once. The chain combines TRBV4-1 with TRBJ2-2; no firm D call. The CDR3 runs to 14 residues. V was trimmed by 7 bases and J by 1 base, leaving 10 bases between them. CDR1 and CDR2 from the germline V gene are MGHRA and YSYEKL. The CDR3, as DNA: TGCGCCAGCAAGGTCACCCAGAACACCGGGGAGCTGTTTTTT. This translates into CASKVTQNTGELFF.

In this sample, this clone turned up once. This chain joins TRBV4-3 and TRBJ2-5, with 8 bases that match TRBD1. CDR1 and CDR2 (germline): LGHNA, YSLEER. V was clipped by 5 bases and J by 9 bases; unmatched bases: 8. This CDR3 is 13 amino acids long. The CDR3 coding sequence is TGCGCCAGCAGCGCGGGTCCGACAGGGGCCCAGTACTTC. This codes for CASSAGPTGAQYF.

The genes are TRBV30 and TRBJ2-7; D is possibly TRBD2 (6 bases). V was cut by 3 bases and J by 5 bases, with 17 bases left in between. Germline CDR1 is GTSNPN and CDR2 is SVGIG (reference sequence). The CDR3 runs to 14 residues. The CDR3 DNA reads TGTGCCTGGAGGCCAGGAGGGGCGCGGGACGAGCAGTACTTC. Encoded protein: CAWRPGGARDEQYF.

The CDR3: CASSLAAVYEQYF. In nucleotides, the CDR3 is TGTGCCAGCAGCTTAGCCGCGGTCTACGAGCAGTACTTC. The chain is built from TRBV7-2 and TRBJ2-7; D is uncertain. Trimming removed 0 bases from V and 3 bases from J, with 6 bases in between. This CDR3 contains 13 residues. The germline V gene has CDR1 SGHTA and CDR2 FQGNSA.

A single count supports this clone. This chain joins TRBV5-1 and TRBJ1-5; D is unresolved. The CDR3 totals 13 residues. Germline V gene lookup returns CDR1 SGHRS and CDR2 YFSETQ. Trimming took 0 bases from V and 7 from J, leaving 8 bases between them. The CDR3 reads CASSLAAGQPQHF. The DNA of the CDR3 is TGCGCCAGCAGCTTGGCGGCGGGGCAGCCCCAGCATTTT.

This rearrangement joins TRBV2 to TRBJ2-7; no firm D call. Germline V gene lookup returns CDR1 SNHLY and CDR2 FYNNEI. The CDR3 length is 13 residues. Trimming cost V 6 bases and J 4 bases, with 13 bases left between them. CDR3: CASSRSDGYEQYF. The CDR3 DNA follows: TGTGCCAGCAGCCGATCAGACGGATACGAGCAGTACTTC.

V and J are TRBV12-2 and TRBJ2-1; whether TRBD2, the table's D call, matches the DNA was not checked. TRBV12-2 is a pseudogene locus. The CDR3 spans 14 residues. The CDR3 region is CAMGLAEYYNEQFF. Here the CDR3 DNA reads TGTGCAATGGGACTAGCGGAATACTACAATGAGCAGTTCTTC.

The chain uses TRBV7-9 and TRBJ1-4; D not resolved. V was trimmed by 5 bases and J by 5 bases, leaving 9 bases between them. This CDR3 is 13 amino acids long. CDR1 and CDR2 from the germline V gene are SEHNR and FQNEAQ (reference sequence). The CDR3 loop is CASSPGGNEKLFF. The CDR3 region has the DNA TGTGCCAGCAGCCCGGGAGGGAATGAAAAACTGTTTTTT. Full variable domain (missing parts from reference TRBV7-9 and TRBJ1-4): DTGVSQNPRHKITKRGQNVTFRCDPISEHNRLYWYRQTLGQGPEFLTYFQNEAQLEKSRLLSDRFSAERPKGSFSTLEIQRTEQGDSAMYLCASSPGGNEKLFFGSGTQLSVL.

This CDR3 reads CASSDSGTGIGNTIYF. For the CDR3, the DNA is TGTGCCAGCTCGGATTCCGGGACAGGGATCGGAAACACCATATATTTT. This rearrangement joins TRBV18 to TRBJ1-3, with TRBD1 matching over 9 bases. The CDR3 is 16 amino acids. The V gene end was trimmed by 6 bases and the J gene end by 4 bases; junction bases not matched to a gene: 10. CDR1 and CDR2 from the germline V gene are KGHSH and LQKENI.

V gene TRBV6-2 or TRBV6-3 combines with J gene TRBJ1-2; D is unresolved. Deletions cut 6 bases from V and 1 base from J, with 9 bases between. The CDR3 runs 13 residues. The germline gives CDR1 MNHEY, CDR2 SVGEGT. The CDR3 loop is CASSILNNYGYTF. The CDR3 nucleotides are TGTGCCAGCAGCATACTTAATAACTATGGCTACACCTTC.

The V call is TRBV4-1, the J call TRBJ1-2; D unclear. V shed 8 bases and J shed 7 bases, with 5 bases lying between them. The CDR3 extends over 9 amino acids. In germline, CDR1 is MGHRA, CDR2 YSYEKL. The CDR3 DNA is TGCGCCAGCGGCTCTGGCTACACCTTC. It is translated as CASGSGYTF.

Relative to its sample, this clone is medium-sized. This chain joins TRBV4-3 and TRBJ2-3; D is unresolved. From germline, CDR1 is LGHNA and CDR2 YSLEER. V gave up 0 bases and J gave up 1 base, with 5 bases separating them. The CDR3 is 14 amino acids. CDR3 DNA: TGCGCCAGCAGCCAAGAATACCGCACAGATACGCAGTATTTT. It specifies CASSQEYRTDTQYF.

The chain combines TRBV6-1 with TRBJ1-4; no clear D gene. V gave up 0 bases and J gave up 4 bases, with 9 bases separating them. This CDR3 spans 15 amino acids. CDR1 is MNHNS, CDR2 SASEGT, per germline. The CDR3 nucleotides are TGTGCCAGCAGTGAAGCGCGTCGGATTAATGAAAAACTGTTTTTT. It translates to CASSEARRINEKLFF.

This clone was seen just once. The chain recombines TRBV30 with TRBJ1-5; 7 positions agree with TRBD1. The germline V gene has CDR1 GTSNPN and CDR2 SVGIG (reference sequence). V lost 1 base and J lost 0; bases outside the gene matches: 6. The CDR3 runs 16 residues. CDR3 DNA sequence: TGTGCCTGGAGTGCCAGGGGGGGATCTAGCAATCAGCCCCAGCATTTT. This gives the protein CAWSARGGSSNQPQHF.

In its sample, this clone was seen a few times. The chain couples TRBV6-1 to TRBJ2-2; the match to TRBD1 covers 8 bases. Unmatched junction bases numbered 1, after V lost 10 bases and J lost 0 bases. There are 13 residues in the CDR3. The germline CDR1 and CDR2 sequences are MNHNS and SASEGT. The CDR3 nucleotides are TGTGCCACGGACAGGGCGAACACCGGGGAGCTGTTTTTT. Encoded protein: CATDRANTGELFF.

The genes are TRBV10-3 and TRBJ2-5, with 9 nucleotides matching TRBD2. The CDR3 has 16 amino acids. The germline V gene encodes CDR1 ENHRY and CDR2 SYGVKD. V lost 7 bases to trimming and J lost 0 bases; unmatched junction nucleotides: 9. The CDR3 coding sequence is TGTGCCATCACTGACTCTCGCGGGGGGGACCAAGAGACCCAGTACTTC. Protein product: CAITDSRGGDQETQYF.

The rearrangement links TRBV19 to TRBJ2-2; D perhaps matches TRBD2 (6 bases). Germline CDR1 LNHDA, CDR2 SQIVND (reference sequence). The CDR3 covers 13 residues. V was clipped by 6 bases and J by 1 base, with 6 bases between them. In DNA form, the CDR3 reads TGTGCCAGTAGCGGGGGGAACACCGGGGAGCTGTTTTTT. Protein: CASSGGNTGELFF.

The chain employs TRBV5-1 and TRBJ1-2, with D uncertain. CDR3 length equals 14 residues. The germline V and J ends were trimmed by 0 bases and 3 bases, with 9 bases remaining between them. Germline assignment: CDR1 SGHRS and CDR2 YFSETQ. The CDR3 bases are TGCGCCAGCAGCTTGGCCGTAAGGGACTATGGCTACACCTTC. Amino acids: CASSLAVRDYGYTF.

This chain links TRBV7-2 with TRBJ1-1, with unresolved D. The CDR3 totals 14 residues. Trimming cost V 0 bases and J 5 bases, with 10 bases left between them. Germline V gene data show CDR1 as SGHTA and CDR2 as FQGNSA. The CDR3 here is CASSLARLGTEAFF. As DNA, the CDR3 is TGTGCCAGCAGCTTAGCGCGTTTGGGGACTGAAGCTTTCTTT.

In this sample, this clone turned up once. The J gene is TRBJ1-5, the V gene TRBV7-9; the D gene is possibly TRBD1 (5 bases). The V end was cut by 6 bases, the J end by 6 bases, with 18 bases between. The CDR3 is 15 residues long. CDR1 is SEHNR, CDR2 FQNEAQ, per germline (reference sequence). DNA for the CDR3: TGTGCCAGCAGTGATTTCCGGGGCGTGATTCAGCCCCAGCATTTT. This codes for CASSDFRGVIQPQHF. The full variable domain, its missing parts supplied by reference TRBV7-9 and TRBJ1-5, is DTGVSQNPRHKITKRGQNVTFRCDPISEHNRLYWYRQTLGQGPEFLTYFQNEAQLEKSRLLSDRFSAERPKGSFSTLEIQRTEQGDSAMYLCASSDFRGVIQPQHFGDGTRLSIL.

This sequence joins TRBV5-1 and TRBJ2-1; maybe TRBD1 (6 bases). The CDR3 loop spans 12 amino acids. V lost 0 bases to trimming and J lost 10 bases, with 8 bases between them. The germline V gene has CDR1 SGHRS and CDR2 YFSETQ. The CDR3 is CASSLEGTEQFF. Here the CDR3 DNA reads TGCGCCAGCAGCTTGGAAGGGACAGAGCAGTTCTTC.

The V gene is TRBV11-2, the J gene TRBJ1-4, with 12 bases fitting TRBD1. This CDR3 contains 17 residues. Germline loops: CDR1 SGHAT, CDR2 FQNNGV. V lost 6 bases, J lost 3 bases, and 8 bases stayed unmatched. Here the CDR3 DNA reads TGTGCCAGCAGTTTCCGGGACAGGGGGCTTCCTAATGAAAAACTGTTTTTT. It is translated as CASSFRDRGLPNEKLFF. The complete variable domain, with remaining parts taken from reference TRBV11-2 and TRBJ1-4, reads EAGVAQSPRYKIIEKRQSVAFWCNPISGHATLYWYQQILGQGPKLLIQFQNNGVVDDSQLPKDRFSAERLKGVDSTLKIQPAKLEDSAVYLCASSFRDRGLPNEKLFFGSGTQLSVL.

The chain has TRBV7-2 and TRBJ2-1, with TRBD1 matching 7 bases. Germline CDR1 and CDR2: SGHTA and FQGNSA. This CDR3 spans 15 amino acids. The V segment lost 3 bases and the J segment 6 bases; nucleotides outside the gene matches: 8. The CDR3 is CASSLSQGVRNEQFF. CDR3 coding DNA: TGTGCCAGCAGCTTGAGTCAGGGGGTGCGCAATGAGCAGTTCTTC.

This clone was recorded once. V and J are TRBV7-2 and TRBJ2-3, with TRBD2 matching 10 bases. The CDR3 has 15 residues. The trim removed 5 bases at V and 2 bases at J, leaving 4 bases unmatched. Germline V CDR1 and CDR2: SGHTA, FQGNSA. The CDR3 loop reads CASSRTSGTTDTQYF. CDR3 coding DNA: TGTGCCAGCAGCCGGACTAGCGGCACCACAGATACGCAGTATTTT.

CDR3 sequence: CASSLTGQDYEQYF. The DNA for the CDR3 is TGTGCCAGCAGCTTAACGGGACAAGACTACGAGCAGTACTTC. This chain uses TRBV7-3 with TRBJ2-7, with TRBD1 as a possible D gene (6 bases). Germline CDR1 is SGHTA and CDR2 is FQGTGA. The ends were cut back, 0 bases at V and 3 bases at J, with 9 bases in the middle. The CDR3 is made up of 14 amino acids.